This TCR beta chain was sequenced during a study of blood T cell repertoires in COVID-19. Study-level background: Acute-phase and convalescent COVID-19 samples originated in the United States, Italy and Spain. The analysed material was cDNA or gDNA that came from T cells, B-cell-depleted T cells, or PBMCs.

Per the authors' pipeline: Amplified reference gene primers provided the basis for estimating nucleated cell counts. Generated by immunoSEQ multiplex PCR, the TCRdb table keeps only in-frame clones and is missing some. V and J calls and clone size are copied from that table; D and trimming were computed from the DNA. The sample has around 99,000 clones; approximately 80% are singletons. V lost 6 bases, J lost 6 bases, and 9 bases stayed unmatched. The CDR3 is 15 amino acids. Germline CDR1 and CDR2: MDHEN and SYDVKM. The sequence came from a woman aged 50 to 65 with acute or convalescent COVID-19. The chain uses TRBV28 and TRBJ1-4, with 8 bases that match TRBD1. Specimen: peripheral blood. The chain's CDR3 is CASRLNRGVYEKLFF. Written as DNA, the CDR3 is TGTGCCAGCAGATTAAACAGGGGGGTTTATGAAAAACTGTTTTTT.